The 4 T cell receptor beta chains listed next were all sequenced from one sample in a study of monozygotic twins with inflammatory bowel disease. TCRdb reprocessed the 5' RACE reads; each CDR3 protein has one entry and no DNA is given. Seen in this sample are fewer than 550,000 distinct CDR3 sequences; the ten most common clones hold approximately 2.4%. The sequenced sample consisted of blood. These receptors all come from a human donor with ulcerative colitis or Crohn's disease, or a healthy co-twin of an affected twin (not recorded which).

The CDR3 spells CASSQDPPSGKYTDTQYF. V and J are TRBV4-2 and TRBJ2-3; TCRdb's D gene call, TRBD2, goes unchecked for lack of DNA. This CDR3 spans 18 amino acids. Looked up from germline, CDR1 is LGHNA and CDR2 is YNFKEQ.

The chain combines TRBV12-3 or TRBV12-4 with TRBJ2-7; TCRdb gives TRBD1 as the D gene, but with no DNA this cannot be confirmed. The CDR3 loop spans 16 amino acids. CDR3 region: CASSSRTGGKSYEQYF.

The chain joins TRBV7-2 to TRBJ2-5; with no DNA, the TCRdb D assignment of TRBD2 cannot be verified. CDR1 and CDR2 (germline): SGHTA, FQGNSA. The CDR3 is 16 amino acids. The CDR3 is CASKAGLAGSRETQYF.

The chain recombines TRBV11-2 with TRBJ1-1; TCRdb designates TRBD1, a call that cannot be tested without DNA. CDR1 is SGHAT, CDR2 FQNNGV, per germline. The CDR3 spans 12 residues. The CDR3 protein is CASSEWAAEAFF.